This entry lists 9 T cell receptor beta chains sequenced from one sample in a study of spatial heterogeneity in lung cancer. TCRdb fed the 5' RACE reads into MiXCR, producing one record per CDR3 protein. Altogether about 38,000 distinct CDR3 sequences are present, 7.5% being singletons, with the ten largest covering 25% to 35%. Time point meaning: sample taken at primary tumor resection. The sequenced material consisted of unsorted whole RNA from tumor, nontumor lung or frozen PBMC. The sample in question was PBMCs, obtained at surgery. The receptors here all came from a male donor with early-stage non-small cell lung cancer.

This clonotype was seen repeatedly, ten times or more. The chain recombines TRBV7-6 with TRBJ1-1, with TRBD1 identical over 7 bases. With V trimmed by 7 bases and J by 4 bases, 9 bases remained unmatched. Germline V CDR1 and CDR2: SGHVS, FNYEAQ. The CDR3 is 14 residues long. CDR3 DNA: TGTGCCAGCACCGAACAGGGGCCGGGCACTGAAGCTTTCTTT. Translated, it gives CASTEQGPGTEAFF.

The chain uses TRBV5-6 and TRBJ1-1, with 10 bases matching TRBD1. V was pared by 5 bases and J by 5 bases, with 9 bases of the junction left unmatched. The CDR3 sequence is 15 residues long. The germline CDR1 and CDR2 sequences are SGHDT and YYEEEE. In DNA, the CDR3 is TGTGCCAGCAGTTGGGAGGGACAGGGGTGGACTGAAGCTTTCTTT. Translated, it gives CASSWEGQGWTEAFF.

This clonotype has ten or more counts. The chain joins TRBV7-9 to TRBJ2-3; no clear D gene. The CDR3 sequence is 15 residues long. Trimming shortened V by 4 bases and J by 2 bases, and 13 bases separated the two germline ends. The germline gives CDR1 SEHNR, CDR2 FQNEAQ (reference sequence). In DNA, the CDR3 is TGTGCCAGCAGCTCCTTATCGAGTCTCACAGATACGCAGTATTTT. Protein product: CASSSLSSLTDTQYF.

This clonotype has a count of ten or more. This chain connects TRBV4-2 to TRBJ2-1, with TRBD2 matching over 8 bases. The germline gives CDR1 LGHNA, CDR2 YNFKEQ. The CDR3 consists of 17 residues. V shed 0 bases and J 3 bases; nucleotides not matched to a gene: 7. The CDR3 nucleotides read TGTGCCAGCAGCCAAGAGGAGGTAGCGGGGTACTACAATGAGCAGTTCTTC. The encoded protein is CASSQEEVAGYYNEQFF.

In its sample, this clonotype was seen many times. The J gene is TRBJ2-7, the V gene TRBV2; the D is unclear. The germline V gene encodes CDR1 SNHLY and CDR2 FYNNEI. There are 11 residues in the CDR3. V gave up 4 bases and J gave up 7 bases, with 8 bases separating them. The CDR3 reads CASSGLWEQYF. In DNA form, the CDR3 reads TGTGCCAGCAGTGGCCTTTGGGAGCAGTACTTC.

The rearrangement links TRBV7-3 to TRBJ2-1, with D possibly TRBD2 on 5 matching bases. The germline V gene encodes CDR1 SGHTA and CDR2 FQGTGA. The V end lost 2 bases, the J end lost 5 bases, and 7 bases lay between the germline ends. This CDR3 is built from 13 residues. CDR3 residues: CASSLSGDNEQFF. Here the CDR3 DNA reads TGTGCCAGCAGCTTATCCGGGGACAATGAGCAGTTCTTC.

This clonotype showed up many times. The chain carries TRBV6-2 or TRBV6-3 and TRBJ2-3, with 7 bases identical to TRBD2. Trimming cost V 4 bases and J 2 bases; bases outside gene matches: 6. This CDR3 is 15 amino acids long. The germline V gene encodes CDR1 MNHEY and CDR2 SVGEGT. The CDR3 loop reads CASSSPGLSTDTQYF. The CDR3 DNA is TGTGCCAGCAGTTCGCCGGGACTATCCACAGATACGCAGTATTTT.

CDR3 residues: CASSLTPDYSNQPQHF. The CDR3 DNA sequence: TGTGCCAGCAGCTTGACTCCTGACTATAGCAATCAGCCCCAGCATTTT. This chain connects TRBV7-2 to TRBJ1-5; D is uncertain. The CDR3 is 16 residues long. The germline gives CDR1 SGHTA, CDR2 FQGNSA. V dropped 3 bases and J dropped 0 bases, with 12 bases sitting between them.

This clonotype was counted at least ten times. The gene calls are TRBV6-5 and TRBJ2-7; 7 bases match TRBD1. J lost 7 bases, V lost 3 bases, and 12 bases had no gene match. The germline CDR1 and CDR2 sequences are MNHEY and SVGAGI. The CDR3 is made up of 15 amino acids. CDR3 loop: CASSYWWTGHREQYF. The CDR3 bases are TGTGCCAGCAGTTATTGGTGGACAGGCCACCGTGAGCAGTACTTC.